Below are 2 T cell receptor beta chains sequenced from a single sample in a study of shared clonotypes between healthy human individuals. Profiled with immunoSEQ multiplex PCR; TCRdb holds only in-frame clones, not every one. The repertoire has 1,500,000 or so clones, approximately 98.5% of them found once; the top ten carry around 0.33%. The sample consisted of naive CD4+ T cells sorted from blood. Subset given: CD45RA+ positively selected. The origin of the receptors is a man younger than 40 in good health.

J is TRBJ2-7 and V is TRBV28; D gene unclear. The germline V and J ends were trimmed by 8 bases and 3 bases, with 20 bases remaining between them. This CDR3 spans 15 amino acids. Germline V gene data show CDR1 as MDHEN and CDR2 as SYDVKM. CDR3 bases: TGTGCCAGCGGATCTCAAGAGAAGGTGCGCTACGAGCAGTACTTC. It codes for CASGSQEKVRYEQYF.

The chain carries TRBV6-1 and TRBJ2-1; D is undetermined. This CDR3 has 14 amino acids. V shed 7 bases and J shed 1 base, with 11 bases lying between them. Germline V gene sequence: CDR1 MNHNS, CDR2 SASEGT. The CDR3 DNA follows: TGTGCCAGCAAGCGTGACATATCCTACAATGAGCAGTTCTTC. Amino acids: CASKRDISYNEQFF.